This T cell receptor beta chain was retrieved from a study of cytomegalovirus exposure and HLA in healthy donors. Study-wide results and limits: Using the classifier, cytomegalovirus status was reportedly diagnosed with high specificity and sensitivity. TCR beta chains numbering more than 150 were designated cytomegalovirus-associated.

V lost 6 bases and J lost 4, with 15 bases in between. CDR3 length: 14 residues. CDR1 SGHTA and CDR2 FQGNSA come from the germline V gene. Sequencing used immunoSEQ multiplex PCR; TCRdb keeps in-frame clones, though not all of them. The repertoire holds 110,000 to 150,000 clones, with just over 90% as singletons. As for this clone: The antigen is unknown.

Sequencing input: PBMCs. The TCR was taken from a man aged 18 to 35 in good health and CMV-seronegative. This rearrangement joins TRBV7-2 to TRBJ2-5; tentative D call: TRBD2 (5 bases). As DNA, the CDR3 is TGTGCCAGCAGACAATTAGGTGGAGGAGAGACCCAGTACTTC. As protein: CASRQLGGGETQYF.